This T cell receptor beta chain appears in the sequencing data of a study of T cell responses to AZD1222 COVID-19 vaccine (TCRdb year 2021). As for the study more broadly: Because spike-specific TCR depth and breadth did not differ between the two schedules, AZD1222 recipients who got a second dose at roughly 4 weeks were pooled with those who got a second dose at roughly 12 weeks. A total of about 250 trial participants underwent TCR sequencing, of whom around 210 had received two doses of AZD1222 and about 26 had received two doses of the MenACWY control vaccine. Enrollment into the trials was organized by age into subgroups of 18-55, 56-69 and 70-plus years, and those subgroups contained about 150, 27 and 61 TCR-sequenced participants, respectively. The paper as a whole reports these results and caveats: Only five to seven AZD1222 recipients were SARS-CoV-2 seropositive at baseline, limiting conclusions about previously exposed vaccinees. No day 14 peak-response samples were available, so repertoires were characterized only after the peak T cell response. In the small 56-69-year group, the increase in depth fell short of significance, most likely because of low power. Reportedly, close to half of the unique spike-specific TCRs recognized epitopes lying outside the regions that are mutated in the B.1.351 and B.1.1.7 variants. Most participants were white British and females outnumbered males, and the authors suggested that clonal diversity may have been underestimated. CD4 TCRs associated with the vaccine covered the entire spike protein, and the dominant responses were in regions 160-218 and 743-854. A significant rise in spike-specific TCR breadth and depth was observed after two AZD1222 doses relative to day 0 and relative to MenACWY recipients.

The CDR3 regions of human TCRbeta chains were subjected to immunosequencing. On the authors' methods: TCRs in the repertoires were compared against a reference library of SARS-CoV-2-specific TCRs that had been generated with the MIRA antigen-specificity platform. Breadth was defined as the fraction of unique TCRs that were SARS-CoV-2-associated. Depth was defined as the fraction of total T cells that were SARS-CoV-2-associated. Each spike-specific TCR was assigned to its reactive spike region and to a CD4 or CD8 class using the MIRA data. Log10-transformed breadth and depth values were compared by one-way ANOVA with Sidak's multiple comparisons tests. Drawn from immuneACCESS, this table holds only the in-frame rearrangements with V and J called that TCRdb kept. Clones are partly lost; checked studies trace under half to an unresolved V gene and leave the rest unexplained. V, J and clone size derive from that table, while D and trimming were established from the DNA sequence. The sample table records 150,000 or so clones; around nine tenths of these occur just once. The top ten clonotypes cover about 1.3% of the sample.

The time point label on this specimen signifies: baseline before first vaccination. Vaccinee samples came from UK trials COV001 and COV002, including a single-blind randomized controlled phase 2/3 trial of AZD1222 (ChAdOx1 nCoV-19) in healthy adults. For TCRbeta chain sequencing, PBMC samples from trial participants were taken at day 0 and at day 28 after the second dose. As regards this clone: The clone's antigen remains unknown. No much larger clone exists at a distance of one base, and base qualities are not known.

CDR1 and CDR2 were assigned from the germline V gene as MDHEN and SYDVKM. Trimmed from V: 5 bases; trimmed from J: 0 bases; junction bases lacking a gene match: 6. The CDR3 starts with the cysteine, ends with the phenylalanine, and has 15 residues. Only the CDR3 DNA stays, 45 bases, in frame from base 1. This TCR was recovered from an adult in good health. The sample in question was peripheral blood, obtained on day 0 of AZD1222 vaccination. The V and J genes are TRBV28 and TRBJ1-2, with 7 central nucleotides matching TRBD1. The bases read TGTGCCAGCAGTAGACGGGACAGCGCTAACTATGGCTACACCTTC. Translated, it reads CASSRRDSANYGYTF.